The rows below give T cell receptor beta chains drawn from one sample of a study of blood T cell repertoires in COVID-19. Sequencing was performed with immunoSEQ multiplex PCR; in TCRdb, only in-frame clones are kept and a portion is missing. In the table there are fewer than 150,000 clones, about 90% of which are singletons. The sample comprised peripheral blood. All receptors come from a woman aged 70 to 79 with acute or convalescent COVID-19. CDR3s include the opening cysteine and the closing phenylalanine or tryptophan. Each record gives: V gene, J gene, clone size, D gene, CDR3 protein, CDR3 DNA. The D gene is left open where the match is weak. The size of a clone is reported for some rows only, either as once, few or many, or as a class for expanded clones.

V gene: TRBV19; J gene: TRBJ1-4; clone size: .; D gene: .; CDR3 protein: CASNGGLEKLFF; CDR3 DNA: TGTGCCAGTAACGGAGGGCTGGAAAAACTGTTTTTT
V gene: TRBV3-1/TRBV3-2; J gene: TRBJ2-7; clone size: .; D gene: .; CDR3 protein: CASSQTGSYEQYF; CDR3 DNA: TGTGCCAGCAGCCAGACAGGCTCCTACGAGCAGTACTTC
V gene: TRBV5-1; J gene: TRBJ2-7; clone size: .; D gene: TRBD1; CDR3 protein: CASSPQGQGFDEQYF; CDR3 DNA: TGCGCCAGCAGCCCACAGGGACAGGGGTTCGACGAGCAGTACTTC
V gene: TRBV15; J gene: TRBJ1-4; clone size: .; D gene: TRBD1; CDR3 protein: CATSRVQGVFNEKLFF; CDR3 DNA: TGTGCCACCAGCAGAGTACAGGGGGTTTTTAATGAAAAACTGTTTTTT
V gene: TRBV6-5; J gene: TRBJ2-2; clone size: .; D gene: TRBD2; CDR3 protein: CASSLGGGATGELFF; CDR3 DNA: TGTGCCAGCAGCCTCGGCGGGGGGGCCACCGGGGAGCTGTTTTTT
V gene: TRBV11-2; J gene: TRBJ2-1; clone size: .; D gene: TRBD2; CDR3 protein: CASSFPSGGASNEQFF; CDR3 DNA: TGTGCCAGCAGCTTCCCAAGCGGGGGGGCGTCCAATGAGCAGTTCTTC
V gene: TRBV19; J gene: TRBJ2-3; clone size: .; D gene: TRBD2; CDR3 protein: CASSIDRGGGAFTDTQYF; CDR3 DNA: TGTGCCAGTAGTATAGATCGAGGCGGGGGGGCCTTCACAGATACGCAGTATTTT
V gene: TRBV11-1; J gene: TRBJ2-3; clone size: .; D gene: .; CDR3 protein: CASSQVWATDTQYF; CDR3 DNA: TGTGCCAGCAGTCAGGTGTGGGCCACAGATACGCAGTATTTT
V gene: TRBV28; J gene: TRBJ1-2; clone size: .; D gene: .; CDR3 protein: CASRNRERNYGYTF; CDR3 DNA: TGTGCCAGCAGGAACAGGGAACGCAACTATGGCTACACCTTC
V gene: TRBV7-8; J gene: TRBJ1-2; clone size: .; D gene: .; CDR3 protein: CASSLARREYTF; CDR3 DNA: TGTGCCAGCAGCTTAGCGCGCAGGGAATACACCTTC
V gene: TRBV18; J gene: TRBJ2-7; clone size: .; D gene: TRBD1; CDR3 protein: CASSPPTGGTYEQYF; CDR3 DNA: TGTGCCAGCTCACCACCGACAGGGGGCACGTACGAGCAGTACTTC
V gene: TRBV7-6; J gene: TRBJ2-1; clone size: .; D gene: TRBD2; CDR3 protein: CASSLGLAGALNNEQFF; CDR3 DNA: TGTGCCAGCAGCTTAGGGCTAGCGGGGGCCTTGAACAATGAGCAGTTCTTC
V gene: TRBV10-3; J gene: TRBJ1-4; clone size: few; D gene: TRBD1; CDR3 protein: CAISGGTGTAENEKLFF; CDR3 DNA: TGTGCCATCAGTGGGGGAACCGGGACAGCTGAAAATGAAAAACTGTTTTTT
V gene: TRBV3-1/TRBV3-2; J gene: TRBJ1-2; clone size: .; D gene: TRBD1; CDR3 protein: CASSRAPTGARGYTF; CDR3 DNA: TGTGCCAGCAGCCGCGCGCCGACAGGGGCGCGAGGCTACACCTTC
V gene: TRBV19; J gene: TRBJ2-7; clone size: .; D gene: .; CDR3 protein: CASIAETGQGEQYF; CDR3 DNA: TGTGCCAGTATCGCGGAAACAGGGCAGGGCGAGCAGTACTTC
V gene: TRBV19; J gene: TRBJ1-3; clone size: .; D gene: TRBD1; CDR3 protein: CATTDRNPGNTIYF; CDR3 DNA: TGTGCCACAACGGACAGGAATCCTGGAAACACCATATATTTT
V gene: TRBV6-5; J gene: TRBJ1-3; clone size: .; D gene: .; CDR3 protein: CASSLQGDSGNTIYF; CDR3 DNA: TGTGCCAGCAGCCTACAGGGCGACTCTGGAAACACCATATATTTT
V gene: TRBV6-5; J gene: TRBJ2-2; clone size: .; D gene: .; CDR3 protein: CASSYRHLNTGELFF; CDR3 DNA: TGTGCCAGCAGTTACCGACACCTAAACACCGGGGAGCTGTTTTTT
V gene: TRBV4-1; J gene: TRBJ1-4; clone size: .; D gene: .; CDR3 protein: CASSPLGVGSEKLFF; CDR3 DNA: TGCGCCAGCAGCCCCCTGGGCGTTGGGAGTGAAAAACTGTTTTTT
V gene: TRBV6-6; J gene: TRBJ2-1; clone size: once; D gene: TRBD2; CDR3 protein: CASSTPGLVGDEQFF; CDR3 DNA: TGTGCCAGCAGTACCCCGGGACTAGTAGGGGATGAGCAGTTCTTC
V gene: TRBV29-1; J gene: TRBJ2-5; clone size: .; D gene: TRBD2; CDR3 protein: CSVHPPDSGRARETQYF; CDR3 DNA: TGCAGCGTTCACCCCCCCGATAGCGGGAGGGCGAGGGAGACCCAGTACTTC
V gene: TRBV27; J gene: TRBJ2-7; clone size: .; D gene: TRBD2; CDR3 protein: CASSPGGLAGGDRTYEQYF; CDR3 DNA: TGTGCCAGCAGTCCGGGGGGACTAGCGGGGGGAGATAGGACCTACGAGCAGTACTTC
V gene: TRBV10-1; J gene: TRBJ1-2; clone size: .; D gene: .; CDR3 protein: CASSETPGAGYTF; CDR3 DNA: TGCGCCAGCAGTGAAACCCCAGGGGCGGGCTACACCTTC
V gene: TRBV28; J gene: TRBJ2-7; clone size: .; D gene: .; CDR3 protein: CASSDRREQYF; CDR3 DNA: TGTGCCAGCAGTGACCGGAGGGAGCAGTACTTC
V gene: TRBV10-2; J gene: TRBJ2-1; clone size: .; D gene: TRBD2; CDR3 protein: CASRTSDSGEQFF; CDR3 DNA: TGCGCCAGCAGGACTAGCGACTCTGGGGAGCAGTTCTTC
V gene: TRBV27; J gene: TRBJ2-1; clone size: .; D gene: .; CDR3 protein: CASSPAIQGTYNEQFF; CDR3 DNA: TGTGCCAGCAGTCCGGCGATACAGGGAACCTACAATGAGCAGTTCTTC
V gene: TRBV6-5; J gene: TRBJ2-3; clone size: .; D gene: TRBD2; CDR3 protein: CASSPQSGGASTQYF; CDR3 DNA: TGTGCCAGCAGCCCCCAAAGCGGGGGGGCCTCTACGCAGTATTTT
V gene: TRBV3-1/TRBV3-2; J gene: TRBJ1-1; clone size: .; D gene: .; CDR3 protein: CASSHGSGTEAFF; CDR3 DNA: TGTGCCAGCAGCCACGGGAGTGGCACTGAAGCTTTCTTT
V gene: TRBV2; J gene: TRBJ2-7; clone size: .; D gene: TRBD1; CDR3 protein: CASRERTGMEQYF; CDR3 DNA: TGTGCCAGCAGGGAACGGACAGGGATGGAGCAGTACTTC
V gene: TRBV18; J gene: TRBJ1-2; clone size: .; D gene: .; CDR3 protein: CASSPKGDYGYTF; CDR3 DNA: TGTGCCAGCTCACCTAAGGGGGACTATGGCTACACCTTC
V gene: TRBV28; J gene: TRBJ2-7; clone size: .; D gene: TRBD1; CDR3 protein: CASRRSGTGYSYEQYF; CDR3 DNA: TGTGCCAGCAGGAGGTCCGGGACAGGGTATTCCTACGAGCAGTACTTC
V gene: TRBV11-2; J gene: TRBJ2-3; clone size: .; D gene: TRBD1; CDR3 protein: CASSGRDRVTDTQYF; CDR3 DNA: TGTGCCAGCAGCGGCCGGGACAGGGTCACAGATACGCAGTATTTT
V gene: TRBV5-1; J gene: TRBJ1-6; clone size: .; D gene: .; CDR3 protein: CASSSPGLESPLHF; CDR3 DNA: TGCGCCAGCAGCTCCCCGGGGTTGGAATCACCCCTCCACTTT
V gene: TRBV7-3; J gene: TRBJ1-1; clone size: .; D gene: .; CDR3 protein: CASSLEYRKGSGTEAFF; CDR3 DNA: TGTGCCAGCAGCTTAGAATACAGGAAGGGCTCCGGCACTGAAGCTTTCTTT
V gene: TRBV28; J gene: TRBJ1-1; clone size: .; D gene: .; CDR3 protein: CASSSQWTEAFF; CDR3 DNA: TGTGCCAGCAGTTCCCAGTGGACTGAAGCTTTCTTT
V gene: TRBV18; J gene: TRBJ1-1; clone size: .; D gene: .; CDR3 protein: CASFLLDTEAFF; CDR3 DNA: TGTGCCAGCTTTCTTTTAGACACTGAAGCTTTCTTT
V gene: TRBV10-3; J gene: TRBJ2-1; clone size: .; D gene: .; CDR3 protein: CAISESIGGSSYNEQFF; CDR3 DNA: TGTGCCATCAGTGAGTCGATTGGTGGCAGCTCCTACAATGAGCAGTTCTTC
V gene: TRBV7-3; J gene: TRBJ2-3; clone size: .; D gene: TRBD1; CDR3 protein: CASSPRTGVGTDTQYF; CDR3 DNA: TGTGCCAGCAGCCCTCGGACAGGGGTGGGCACAGATACGCAGTATTTT
V gene: TRBV18; J gene: TRBJ1-1; clone size: .; D gene: TRBD1; CDR3 protein: CASSLRQGMNTEAFF; CDR3 DNA: TGTGCCAGCTCACTAAGACAGGGGATGAACACTGAAGCTTTCTTT
V gene: TRBV7-8; J gene: TRBJ2-3; clone size: few; D gene: .; CDR3 protein: CASSLGRGDTQYF; CDR3 DNA: TGTGCCAGCAGCTTAGGACGCGGGGATACGCAGTATTTT
V gene: TRBV5-4; J gene: TRBJ1-1; clone size: .; D gene: .; CDR3 protein: CASGPASGGTEAFF; CDR3 DNA: TGTGCCAGCGGACCGGCGAGTGGAGGTACTGAAGCTTTCTTT
V gene: TRBV30; J gene: TRBJ1-5; clone size: .; D gene: .; CDR3 protein: CAWSAGGDQPQHF; CDR3 DNA: TGTGCCTGGAGTGCTGGGGGCGATCAGCCCCAGCATTTT
V gene: TRBV5-6; J gene: TRBJ2-5; clone size: .; D gene: TRBD2; CDR3 protein: CASSLVSGGAQYF; CDR3 DNA: TGTGCCAGCAGCTTGGTTAGCGGGGGGGCCCAGTACTTC
V gene: TRBV30; J gene: TRBJ2-5; clone size: .; D gene: TRBD2; CDR3 protein: CAWSISGGALETQYF; CDR3 DNA: TGTGCCTGGAGTATAAGCGGGGGGGCGCTAGAGACCCAGTACTTC
V gene: TRBV29-1; J gene: TRBJ1-5; clone size: .; D gene: .; CDR3 protein: CSAGQPDQPQHF; CDR3 DNA: TGCAGCGCCGGACAGCCCGATCAGCCCCAGCATTTT
V gene: TRBV7-9; J gene: TRBJ1-6; clone size: .; D gene: TRBD1; CDR3 protein: CASSWDRGNSPLHF; CDR3 DNA: TGTGCCAGCAGCTGGGACAGGGGCAATTCACCCCTCCACTTT
V gene: TRBV2; J gene: TRBJ2-1; clone size: few; D gene: .; CDR3 protein: CASSEGWSPRYNEQFF; CDR3 DNA: TGTGCCAGCAGTGAAGGTTGGTCCCCGAGGTACAATGAGCAGTTCTTC
V gene: TRBV9; J gene: TRBJ1-1; clone size: many; D gene: .; CDR3 protein: CASGQMNTEAFF; CDR3 DNA: TGTGCCAGTGGACAGATGAACACTGAAGCTTTCTTT
V gene: TRBV3-1/TRBV3-2; J gene: TRBJ2-1; clone size: few; D gene: TRBD1; CDR3 protein: CASSQRDRGSHEQFF; CDR3 DNA: TGTGCCAGCAGCCAGAGGGACAGGGGTAGCCATGAGCAGTTCTTC
V gene: TRBV3-1/TRBV3-2; J gene: TRBJ1-1; clone size: .; D gene: .; CDR3 protein: CASSQDYYGAGDTEAFF; CDR3 DNA: TGTGCCAGCAGCCAAGATTATTACGGGGCGGGGGACACTGAAGCTTTCTTT
V gene: TRBV19; J gene: TRBJ1-1; clone size: .; D gene: .; CDR3 protein: CASSIKFAGTTEAFF; CDR3 DNA: TGTGCCAGTAGTATCAAATTCGCAGGTACAACTGAAGCTTTCTTT
V gene: TRBV28; J gene: TRBJ2-7; clone size: .; D gene: TRBD1; CDR3 protein: CASSPQQGLYEQYF; CDR3 DNA: TGTGCCAGCAGTCCCCAACAGGGGCTCTACGAGCAGTACTTC